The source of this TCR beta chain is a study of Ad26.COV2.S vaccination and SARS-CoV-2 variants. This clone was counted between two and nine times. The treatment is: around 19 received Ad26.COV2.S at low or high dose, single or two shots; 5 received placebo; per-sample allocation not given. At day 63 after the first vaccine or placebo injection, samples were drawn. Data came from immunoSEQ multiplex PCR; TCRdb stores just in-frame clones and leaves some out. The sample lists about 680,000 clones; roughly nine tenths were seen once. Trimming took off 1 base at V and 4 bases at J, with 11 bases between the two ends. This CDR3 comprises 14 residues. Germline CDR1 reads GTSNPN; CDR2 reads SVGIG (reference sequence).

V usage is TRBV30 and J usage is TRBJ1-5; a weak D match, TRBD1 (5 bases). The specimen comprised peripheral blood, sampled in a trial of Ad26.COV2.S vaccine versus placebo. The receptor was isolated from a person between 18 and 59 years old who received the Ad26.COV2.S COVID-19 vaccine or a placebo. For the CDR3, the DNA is TGTGCCTGGAGTGGGGTCGGGGCGAATCAGCCCCAGCATTTT. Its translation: CAWSGVGANQPQHF.